A single sample gave rise to the 12 T cell receptor beta chains below, sequenced in a study of blood T cell repertoires in COVID-19. TCRdb's table, derived via immunoSEQ multiplex PCR, lists solely in-frame clones and lacks some. The sample lists 140,000 or so clones, over 80% seen once, with under 10% in the top ten. Material: peripheral blood. Receptors originate from a man aged 30 to 39 with COVID-19, enrolled during active disease.

Comment on this clone: At one boundary the junction diverges from the germline segment, which might be a read error. This chain joins TRBV6-5 and TRBJ1-3; no clear D. The CDR3 extends over 15 amino acids. The V gene's germline CDR1 is MNHEY and CDR2 SVGAGI. The CDR3, as DNA: TGTGCCAGCAGTCCGAGTCCGGAGTCTGGAAACGCCATATATTTT. It is translated as CASSPSPESGNAIYF.

This clone was counted between two and nine times. CDR3 loop: CASSLRGRGRDTEAFF. CDR3 DNA: TGTGCCAGCAGTTTACGTGGCAGGGGCAGGGACACTGAAGCTTTCTTT. This chain links TRBV28 with TRBJ1-1; tentative D call: TRBD1 (6 bases). Germline CDR1 is MDHEN and CDR2 is SYDVKM. The CDR3 is 16 amino acids. V shed 2 bases and J shed 3 bases, with 16 bases lying between them.

This sequence joins TRBV14 and TRBJ2-7; 14 nucleotides line up with TRBD2. The CDR3 consists of 16 residues. Germline values: CDR1 SGHDN, CDR2 FVKESK. Unmatched junction bases numbered 4, after V lost 4 bases and J lost 2 bases. CDR3 DNA: TGTGCCAGCAGCCGCGGACTAGCGGGAGGCACCTACGAGCAGTACTTC. Its translation: CASSRGLAGGTYEQYF.

The chain uses TRBV5-4 and TRBJ2-7, with 8 bases identical to TRBD1. V shed 4 bases, J shed 5 bases, and the junction held 8 bases outside the gene matches. Germline values: CDR1 SGHNT, CDR2 YYREEE (reference sequence). The CDR3 extends over 14 amino acids. This CDR3 reads CASSQGQELNEQYF. The CDR3 nucleotides are TGTGCCAGCAGCCAGGGACAGGAGTTAAACGAGCAGTACTTC. Supplemented by reference TRBV5-4 and TRBJ2-7, the full variable domain reads ETGVTQSPTHLIKTRGQQVTLRCSSQSGHNTVSWYQQALGQGPQFIFQYYREEENGRGNFPPRFSGLQFPNYSSELNVNALELDDSALYLCASSQGQELNEQYFGPGTRLTVT.

The sample holds a few counts of this clone. CDR3 region: CASEVQANTGELFF. CDR3 DNA sequence: TGTGCCAGCGAGGTACAGGCGAACACCGGGGAGCTGTTTTTT. V usage is TRBV28 and J usage is TRBJ2-2; tentative D call: TRBD1 (5 bases). This CDR3 contains 14 residues. The V gene lost 8 bases and the J gene lost 0 bases, with 10 bases spanning the gap. Germline assignment: CDR1 MDHEN and CDR2 SYDVKM.

This clone was seen just once. The chain links TRBV4-1 to TRBJ1-1; D is unresolved. V was clipped by 2 bases and J by 3 bases, with 13 bases between them. Per the germline V gene, CDR1 is MGHRA and CDR2 is YSYEKL. The CDR3 covers 15 residues. CDR3 DNA: TGCGCCAGCAGCCAAACCGTTTGGGAGGACACTGAAGCTTTCTTT. Residues: CASSQTVWEDTEAFF.

The CDR3 nucleotides read TGTGCCAGCAGACCCGGGGAGGAGAGCTCTGGAAACACCATATATTTT. Translating gives CASRPGEESSGNTIYF. The rearrangement links TRBV28 to TRBJ1-3, with D uncertain. V dropped 6 bases and J dropped 0 bases, with 15 bases sitting between them. This CDR3 region has 16 residues. CDR1 is MDHEN and CDR2 is SYDVKM in the germline V gene.

The V call is TRBV1, the J call TRBJ2-1; TRBD1 was called by the table and not checked on the DNA. TRBV1 is termed a pseudogene. The CDR3 is 17 residues long. The CDR3 sequence is CTSSQDLPGLSYNEQFF. The CDR3 DNA is TGCACCAGCAGCCAAGATCTTCCAGGCCTCTCCTACAATGAGCAGTTCTTC.

This clone appeared once. The chain combines TRBV28 with TRBJ2-4; 7 nucleotides match TRBD1. This CDR3 region has 16 residues. The trim removed 1 base at V and 6 bases at J, leaving 9 bases unmatched. Germline V gene lookup returns CDR1 MDHEN and CDR2 SYDVKM. DNA for the CDR3: TGTGCCAGCAGTTTATTCGGACAGGCGGCGAGAAACATTCAGTACTTC. Translation gives CASSLFGQAARNIQYF.

J is TRBJ1-1 and V is TRBV6-5, with D tentatively TRBD1 (5 bases). The V end was cut by 6 bases, the J end by 1 base, with 12 bases between. Germline CDR1 is MNHEY and CDR2 is SVGAGI. The CDR3 is 14 residues long. In DNA form, the CDR3 reads TGTGCCAGCAGCTCCCAGGGCTCGAACACTGAAGCTTTCTTT. Its translation: CASSSQGSNTEAFF.

In its sample, this clone was seen once. The chain has TRBV2 and TRBJ1-1; possible D gene TRBD1, 6 bases. The V and J ends lost 6 bases and 1 base respectively, with 21 bases between them. Germline V gene data show CDR1 as SNHLY and CDR2 as FYNNEI. There are 17 residues in the CDR3. The CDR3 reads CASSPNPARGGNTEAFF. The CDR3 coding sequence is TGTGCCAGCAGCCCTAACCCCGCTCGAGGGGGGAACACTGAAGCTTTCTTT. The full variable domain, with the rest looked up from reference TRBV2 and TRBJ1-1, is EPEVTQTPSHQVTQMGQEVILRCVPISNHLYFYWYRQILGQKVEFLVSFYNNEISEKSEIFDDQFSVERPDGSNFTLKIRSTKLEDSAMYFCASSPNPARGGNTEAFFGQGTRLTVV.

This rearrangement joins TRBV9 to TRBJ1-6; 8 nucleotides align to TRBD1. With 2 bases clipped from V and 8 bases from J, the junction kept 6 bases outside the gene matches. In germline, CDR1 is SGDLS, CDR2 YYNGEE. The CDR3 consists of 15 residues. The CDR3 nucleotides are TGTGCCAGCAGCGTTTCCGGGACAGGTGATTCACCCCTCCACTTT. It codes for CASSVSGTGDSPLHF.